The source of this T cell receptor beta chain is a study of shared clonotypes between healthy human individuals. Comments on this clone: As yet, its antigen is unknown. Different DNA sequences within this sample yield the same CDR3.

The run depth of the assay was deep. Produced via immunoSEQ multiplex PCR; TCRdb's table is partial and in-frame only. The profile covers 2 million to 2.5 million clones, with less than 95% appearing a single time and approximately 0.39% taken by the ten largest. V was pared by 7 bases and J by 2 bases, with 5 bases between. The germline V gene encodes CDR1 SQVTM and CDR2 ANQGSEA. This CDR3 has 11 amino acids. From CD4+ cells came CD45RA+ naive and CD45RA-negative memory subsets. The study's findings and limits: Only blood was sampled, and tissue TCR repertoires likely differ from blood ones.

The sequence was obtained from a man between 18 and 29 years old in good health. Some clones in this sample may be carry-over from other donors' samples. The chain has TRBV29-1 and TRBJ2-2; D remains ambiguous. Sequencing was done on a sample of naive CD4+ T cells from PBMCs. Subset in this sample: CD45RA+ positively selected. The CDR3: CSGSNTGELFF. In nucleotides, the CDR3 is TGCAGCGGCAGTAACACCGGGGAGCTGTTTTTT.